This TCR beta chain was obtained from a study of cytomegalovirus exposure and HLA in healthy donors. Study results and caveats: Later analysis showed TCR association rates varying by HLA locus, highest for DRB1 and lowest for HLA-C.

A note on this clone: Its antigen remains unidentified.

The PCR was carried out with 60 Vbeta primers and 13 Jbeta primers. Assay used: immunoSEQ multiplex PCR; TCRdb lists only in-frame clones, some missing. The sample carries 60,000 to 100,000 clones, 78% recorded once. It was healthy bone marrow donors who served as donors. Unrecorded immune exposure was likely among donors, who were nominally healthy when sampled. The CDR3 sequence is 18 residues long. V is TRBV1 and J is TRBJ2-7; the DNA was not compared with TRBD2, the D call given in the table. TRBV1 is termed a pseudogene. This TCR came from a male donor in good health and CMV-seropositive. The specimen was PBMCs. The CDR3 spells CTSSQGFQLAGVNYEQYF. CDR3 bases: TGCACCAGCAGCCAAGGGTTTCAACTAGCGGGGGTAAACTACGAGCAGTACTTC.